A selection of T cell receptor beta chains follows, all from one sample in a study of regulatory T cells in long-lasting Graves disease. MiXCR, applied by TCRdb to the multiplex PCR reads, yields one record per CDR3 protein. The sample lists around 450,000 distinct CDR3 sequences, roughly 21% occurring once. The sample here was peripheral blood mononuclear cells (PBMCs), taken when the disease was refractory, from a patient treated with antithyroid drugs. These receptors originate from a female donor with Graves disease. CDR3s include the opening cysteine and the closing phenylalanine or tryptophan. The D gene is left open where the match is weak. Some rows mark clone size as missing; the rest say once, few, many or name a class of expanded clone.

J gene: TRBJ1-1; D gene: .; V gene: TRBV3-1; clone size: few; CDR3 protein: CASSHVIRISGENTEAFF; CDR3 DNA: TGTGCCAGCAGCCATGTTATTAGGATTTCCGGGGAGAACACTGAAGCTTTCTTT
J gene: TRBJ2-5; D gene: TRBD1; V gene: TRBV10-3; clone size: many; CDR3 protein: CATRQGLDQETQYF; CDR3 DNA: TGTGCCACCAGACAGGGTCTGGACCAAGAGACCCAGTACTTC
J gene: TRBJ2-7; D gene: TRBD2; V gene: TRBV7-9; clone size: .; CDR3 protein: CASSREVGYEQYF; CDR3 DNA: TGTGCCAGCAGCCGGGAGGTGGGCTACGAGCAGTACTTC
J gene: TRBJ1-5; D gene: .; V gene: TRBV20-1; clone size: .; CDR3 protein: CSVVLGNQPQHF; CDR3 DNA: TGCAGTGTGGTGTTGGGTAATCAGCCCCAGCATTTT
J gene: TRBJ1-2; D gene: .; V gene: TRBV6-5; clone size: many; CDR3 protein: CASSYSDYGYTF; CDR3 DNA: TGTGCCAGCAGTTACTCGGACTATGGCTACACCTTC
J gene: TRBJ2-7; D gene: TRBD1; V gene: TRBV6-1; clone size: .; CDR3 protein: CASTQTGRGCEQYF; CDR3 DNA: TGTGCCAGCACCCAGACAGGGAGAGGCTGCGAGCAGTACTTC
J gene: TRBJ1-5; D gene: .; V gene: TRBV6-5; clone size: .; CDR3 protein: CASSYSGQPQHF; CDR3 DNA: TGTGCCAGCAGTTATTCGGGTCAGCCCCAGCATTTT
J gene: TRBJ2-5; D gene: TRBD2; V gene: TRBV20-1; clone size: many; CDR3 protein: CSALLAGASVETQYF; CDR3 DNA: TGCAGTGCCCTACTAGCGGGGGCTTCTGTTGAGACCCAGTACTTC
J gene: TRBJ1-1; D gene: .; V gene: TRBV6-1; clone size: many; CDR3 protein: CASREGRGYIPEAFF; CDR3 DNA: TGTGCCAGCAGGGAAGGACGGGGGTACATACCTGAAGCTTTCTTT
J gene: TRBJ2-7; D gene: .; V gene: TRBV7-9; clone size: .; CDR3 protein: CASSQGASGAYEQYF; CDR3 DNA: TGCGCCAGCAGCCAAGGGGCCAGCGGAGCCTACGAGCAGTACTTC
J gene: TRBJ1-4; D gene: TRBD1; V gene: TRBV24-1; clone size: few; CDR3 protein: CATSDVMTERGLLGTNEKLFF; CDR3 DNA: TGTGCCACCAGTGACGTGATGACGGAGAGGGGGCTTCTCGGGACTAATGAAAAACTGTTTTTT
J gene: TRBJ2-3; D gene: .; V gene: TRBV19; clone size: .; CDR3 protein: CASSLTILGDTQYF; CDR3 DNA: TGTGCCAGTAGTTTGACTATCCTTGGGGATACGCAGTATTTT
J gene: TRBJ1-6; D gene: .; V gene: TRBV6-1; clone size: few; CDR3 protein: CASSDRGVSHNSPLHF; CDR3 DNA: TGTGCCAGCAGTGATAGAGGGGTCTCGCATAATTCACCCCTCCACTTT
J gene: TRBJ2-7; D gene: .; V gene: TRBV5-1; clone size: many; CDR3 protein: CASSLEFGTYEQYF; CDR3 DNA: TGCGCCAGCAGCTTGGAGTTCGGAACCTACGAGCAGTACTTC
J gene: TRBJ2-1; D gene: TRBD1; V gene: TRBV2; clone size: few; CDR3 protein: CASSVQGDEQFF; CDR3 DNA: TGTGCCAGCAGCGTACAGGGGGATGAGCAGTTCTTC
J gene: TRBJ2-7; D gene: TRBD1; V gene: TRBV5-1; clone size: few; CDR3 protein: CASSLWTGTSYEQYF; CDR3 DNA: TGCGCCAGCAGCTTGTGGACAGGGACCTCCTACGAGCAGTACTTC
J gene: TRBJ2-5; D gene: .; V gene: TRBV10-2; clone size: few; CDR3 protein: CATSTAEETQYF; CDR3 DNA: TGCGCCACCTCGACAGCTGAAGAGACCCAGTACTTC
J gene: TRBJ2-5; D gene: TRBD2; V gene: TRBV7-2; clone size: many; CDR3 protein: CASSYRTSGKGRETQYF; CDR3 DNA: TGTGCCAGCAGCTACCGGACTAGCGGGAAAGGAAGAGAGACCCAGTACTTC
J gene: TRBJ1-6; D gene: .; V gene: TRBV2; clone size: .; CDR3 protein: CASSGPGRSNSPLHF; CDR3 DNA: TGTGCCAGCAGCGGGCCGGGACGAAGTAATTCACCCCTCCACTTT
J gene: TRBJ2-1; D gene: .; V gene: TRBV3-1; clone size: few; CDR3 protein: CASSQESGFNEQFF; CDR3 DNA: TGTGCCAGCAGCCAAGAATCGGGATTCAATGAGCAGTTCTTC
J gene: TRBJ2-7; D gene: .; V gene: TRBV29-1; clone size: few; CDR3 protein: CSVARSSYEQYF; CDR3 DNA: TGCAGCGTAGCAAGAAGTTCCTACGAGCAGTACTTC
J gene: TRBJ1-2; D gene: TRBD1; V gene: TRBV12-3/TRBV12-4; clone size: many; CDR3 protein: CASSRPPGQASTNYGYTF; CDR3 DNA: TGTGCCAGCAGCCGGCCCCCCGGACAGGCTTCGACTAACTATGGCTACACCTTC
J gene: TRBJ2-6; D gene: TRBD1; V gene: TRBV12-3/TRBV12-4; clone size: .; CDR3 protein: CASRGDSPGANVLTF; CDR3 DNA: TGTGCCAGCAGGGGGGACAGCCCCGGGGCCAACGTCCTGACTTTC
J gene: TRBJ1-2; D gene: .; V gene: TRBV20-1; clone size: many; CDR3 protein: CSARVDTTANYGYTF; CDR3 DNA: TGCAGTGCTAGAGTGGACACGACGGCTAACTATGGCTACACCTTC
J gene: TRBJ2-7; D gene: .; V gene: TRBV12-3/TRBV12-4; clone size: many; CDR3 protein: CASSPSLGTGEGEQYF; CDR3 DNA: TGTGCCAGCAGCCCAAGCCTAGGCACCGGGGAAGGCGAGCAGTACTTC
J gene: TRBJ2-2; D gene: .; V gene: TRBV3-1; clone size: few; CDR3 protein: CASSQVVVRGNTGELFF; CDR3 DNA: TGTGCCAGCAGCCAAGTCGTTGTCAGGGGAAACACCGGGGAGCTGTTTTTT
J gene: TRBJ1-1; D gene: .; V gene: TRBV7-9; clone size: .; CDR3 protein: CASIAGAAPMNTEAFF; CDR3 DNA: TGTGCCAGCATCGCTGGGGCGGCACCCATGAACACTGAAGCTTTCTTT
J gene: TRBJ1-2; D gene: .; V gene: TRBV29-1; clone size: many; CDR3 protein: CSAAEGGGYTF; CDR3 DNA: TGCAGCGCGGCGGAGGGGGGAGGCTACACCTTC
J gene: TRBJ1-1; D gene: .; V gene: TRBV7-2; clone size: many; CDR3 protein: CASSLGSSMNTEAFF; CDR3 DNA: TGTGCCAGCAGCTTAGGGAGTAGTATGAACACTGAAGCTTTCTTT
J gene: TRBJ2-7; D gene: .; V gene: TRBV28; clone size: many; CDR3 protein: CASRRQGRNHEQYF; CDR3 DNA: TGTGCCAGCAGGAGGCAGGGGAGGAACCACGAGCAGTACTTC
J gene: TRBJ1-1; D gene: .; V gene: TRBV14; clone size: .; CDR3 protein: CASSQERFGEAFF; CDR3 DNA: TGTGCCAGCAGCCAAGAACGTTTTGGTGAAGCTTTCTTT
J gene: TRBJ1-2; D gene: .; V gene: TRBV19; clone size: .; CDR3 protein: CASSIVTGGGYGYTF; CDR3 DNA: TGTGCCAGTAGTATCGTCACAGGCGGCGGGTATGGCTACACCTTC
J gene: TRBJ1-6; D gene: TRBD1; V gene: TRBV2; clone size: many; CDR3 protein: CASNTQGSISPLHF; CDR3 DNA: TGTGCCAGCAATACACAGGGGTCCATTTCACCCCTCCACTTT
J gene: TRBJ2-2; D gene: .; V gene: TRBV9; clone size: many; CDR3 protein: CASSVRQTGTGELFF; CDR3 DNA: TGTGCCAGCAGCGTACGCCAAACGGGCACCGGGGAGCTGTTTTTT
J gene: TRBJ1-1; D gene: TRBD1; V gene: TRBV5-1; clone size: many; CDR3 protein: CASKTGPELNYDTEAFF; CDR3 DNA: TGCGCCAGCAAGACAGGGCCCGAACTAAATTACGACACTGAAGCTTTCTTT
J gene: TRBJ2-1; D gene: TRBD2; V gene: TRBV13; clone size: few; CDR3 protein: CASSLAGGGRQQFF; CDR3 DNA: TGTGCCAGCAGCCTAGCGGGAGGCGGGAGGCAGCAGTTCTTC
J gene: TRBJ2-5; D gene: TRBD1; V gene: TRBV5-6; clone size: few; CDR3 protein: CASSTPGQGARETQYF; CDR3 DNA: TGTGCCAGCAGCACCCCTGGACAGGGGGCTCGGGAGACCCAGTACTTC
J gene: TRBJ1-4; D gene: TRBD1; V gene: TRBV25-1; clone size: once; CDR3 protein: CASSASGQPNEKLFF; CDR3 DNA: TGTGCCAGCAGTGCCTCGGGACAGCCGAATGAAAAACTGTTTTTT
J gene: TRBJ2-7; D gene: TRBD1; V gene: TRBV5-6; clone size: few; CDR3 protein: CASSLGTADYEQYF; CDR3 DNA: TGTGCCAGCAGCCTCGGGACAGCGGACTACGAGCAGTACTTC
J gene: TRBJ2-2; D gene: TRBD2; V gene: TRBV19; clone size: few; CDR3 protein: CASTPSGMYPGELFF; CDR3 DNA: TGTGCCAGTACCCCTAGCGGGATGTATCCCGGGGAGCTGTTTTTT
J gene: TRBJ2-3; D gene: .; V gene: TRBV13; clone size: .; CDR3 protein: CASSLVVGETDTQYF; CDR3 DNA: TGTGCCAGCAGCTTAGTTGTGGGAGAAACAGATACGCAGTATTTT
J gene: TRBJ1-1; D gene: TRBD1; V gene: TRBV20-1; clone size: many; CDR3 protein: CSVQEGAPNTEAFF; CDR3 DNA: TGCAGTGTTCAGGAGGGGGCACCTAACACTGAAGCTTTCTTT
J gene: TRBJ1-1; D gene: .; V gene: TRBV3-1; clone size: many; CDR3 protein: CASSPDRYEAFF; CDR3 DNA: TGTGCCAGCAGCCCGGACCGCTATGAAGCTTTCTTT
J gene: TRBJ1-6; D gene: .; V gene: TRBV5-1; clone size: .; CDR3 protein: CASSLAPVYLGSPLHF; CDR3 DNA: TGCGCCAGCAGCTTGGCCCCGGTCTACCTGGGATCACCCCTCCACTTT
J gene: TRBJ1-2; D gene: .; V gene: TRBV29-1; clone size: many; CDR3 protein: CSVPTQGGEGYTF; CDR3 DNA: TGCAGCGTGCCCACTCAGGGCGGGGAGGGCTACACCTTC
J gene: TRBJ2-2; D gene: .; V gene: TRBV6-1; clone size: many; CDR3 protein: CASSVANTGELFF; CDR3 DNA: TGTGCCAGCAGCGTGGCGAACACCGGGGAGCTGTTTTTT
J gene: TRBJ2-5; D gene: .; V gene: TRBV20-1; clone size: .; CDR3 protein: CSATTLVRLQETQYF; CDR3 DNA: TGCAGTGCTACTACCCTAGTGAGACTTCAAGAGACCCAGTACTTC
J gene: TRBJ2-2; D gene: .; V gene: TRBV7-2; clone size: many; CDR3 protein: CAAGRNTGELFF; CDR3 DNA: TGTGCCGCCGGGCGGAACACCGGGGAGCTGTTTTTT
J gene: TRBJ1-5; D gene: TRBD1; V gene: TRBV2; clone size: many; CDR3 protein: CASSLGQVLSNQPQHF; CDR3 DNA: TGTGCCAGCAGTCTGGGACAGGTTCTTAGCAATCAGCCCCAGCATTTT
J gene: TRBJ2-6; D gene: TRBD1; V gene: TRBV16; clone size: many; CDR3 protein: CASSDRGSGANVLTF; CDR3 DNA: TGTGCCAGCAGCGACAGGGGTTCTGGGGCCAACGTCCTGACTTTC
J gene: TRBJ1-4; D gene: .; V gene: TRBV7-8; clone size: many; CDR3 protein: CASSLRVQAATNEKLFF; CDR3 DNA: TGTGCCAGCAGCTTAAGGGTACAGGCCGCAACTAATGAAAAACTGTTTTTT
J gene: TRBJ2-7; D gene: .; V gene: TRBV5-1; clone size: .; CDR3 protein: CASSPDQGTYEQYF; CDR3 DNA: TGCGCCAGCAGTCCGGACCAGGGGACCTACGAGCAGTACTTC
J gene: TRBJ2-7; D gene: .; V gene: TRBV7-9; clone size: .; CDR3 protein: CASSLKSAPYEQYF; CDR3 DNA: TGTGCCAGCAGTTTAAAATCAGCGCCCTACGAGCAGTACTTC
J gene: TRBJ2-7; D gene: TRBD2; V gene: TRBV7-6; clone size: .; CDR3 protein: CASSLADASGSPFYEQYF; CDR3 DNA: TGTGCCAGCAGCTTAGCGGACGCTAGCGGGAGTCCTTTTTACGAGCAGTACTTC